Presented here are 9 T cell receptor beta chains from one specimen sequenced in a study of blood T cell repertoires in COVID-19. The assay was immunoSEQ multiplex PCR, and TCRdb's table has in-frame clones only and misses some. The sample records about 120,000 clones, approximately 87% being singletons. Sequenced: peripheral blood. Source of these receptors: a young man with acute or convalescent COVID-19.

The CDR3 DNA reads TGTGCCAGTAGTACCTCGGGCAATGAGCAGTTCTTC. Protein product: CASSTSGNEQFF. The rearrangement uses TRBV19 and TRBJ2-1; D gene uncertain. The CDR3 contains 12 residues. Looked up from germline, CDR1 is LNHDA and CDR2 is SQIVND (reference sequence). The V and J ends lost 4 bases and 6 bases respectively, with 7 bases between them.

The rearrangement joins TRBV9 to TRBJ1-5, with D perhaps matching TRBD1 (5 bases). V lost 4 bases and J 2 bases, leaving 10 bases between the germline ends. Per the germline V gene, CDR1 is SGDLS and CDR2 is YYNGEE. CDR3 length: 14 amino acids. DNA for the CDR3: TGTGCCAGCAGCCCACGGGGGGGCAATCAGCCCCAGCATTTT. It is translated as CASSPRGGNQPQHF.

The gene calls are TRBV5-4 and TRBJ1-3; tentatively, D is TRBD1 (6 bases). In germline, CDR1 is SGHNT, CDR2 YYREEE (reference sequence). Trimming took 4 bases from V and 1 from J, leaving 9 bases between them. This CDR3 is 14 amino acids long. The chain's CDR3 is CASSPTGSGNTIYF. CDR3 in DNA: TGTGCCAGCAGCCCCACAGGGTCTGGAAACACCATATATTTT.

With respect to this clone: The same CDR3 can be traced to other DNA sequences in this sample. CDR3 sequence: CASSSYRANTEAFF. As DNA, the CDR3 is TGCGCCAGCAGCAGCTACAGGGCGAACACTGAAGCTTTCTTT. The chain employs TRBV5-1 and TRBJ1-1, with D possibly matching TRBD1 (6 bases). CDR1 is SGHRS and CDR2 is YFSETQ in the germline V gene. The CDR3 loop spans 14 amino acids. V dropped 4 bases and J dropped 1 base, with 11 bases sitting between them.

This chain links TRBV10-3 with TRBJ1-1; D possibly corresponds to TRBD1 (6 bases). Looked up from germline, CDR1 is ENHRY and CDR2 is SYGVKD. V was trimmed by 3 bases and J by 5 bases, leaving 10 bases between them. CDR3 length: 13 residues. For the CDR3, the DNA is TGTGCCATCAGTGACAAAGGGGGAACTGAAGCTTTCTTT. This sequence encodes CAISDKGGTEAFF.

The genes are TRBV18 and TRBJ2-1; 10 bases map to TRBD2. With V trimmed by 2 bases and J by 4 bases, 8 bases remained unmatched. The length of the CDR3 is 17 residues. Germline CDR1 and CDR2: KGHSH and LQKENI. CDR3 protein: CASSPRSSGSGYNEQFF. In nucleotides, the CDR3 is TGTGCCAGCTCACCAAGATCTAGCGGGAGCGGGTACAATGAGCAGTTCTTC.

The chain combines TRBV7-2 with TRBJ2-7, with D maybe TRBD1 (6 bases). The CDR3 loop spans 14 amino acids. From germline, CDR1 is SGHTA and CDR2 FQGNSA. Trimming left V 4 bases short and J 2 bases short, with 12 bases between. The CDR3, as DNA: TGTGCCAGCAGCTCCGGCCGGACAGCCTACGAGCAGTACTTC. Its protein is CASSSGRTAYEQYF.

The CDR3 DNA is TGTGCCAGCAGCCTACTGCAAGAGACCCAGTACTTC. It yields the protein CASSLLQETQYF. V is TRBV3-1 (or the pseudogene TRBV3-2) and J is TRBJ2-5; unclear D gene. V was cut by 4 bases and J by 2 bases, with 5 bases left in between. The CDR3 consists of 12 residues. Germline values: CDR1 LGHDT, CDR2 YNNKEL (reference sequence).

The chain carries TRBV29-1 and TRBJ2-1, with 13 bases aligning to TRBD2. Germline-derived CDR1 and CDR2 are SQVTM and ANQGSEA. This CDR3 comprises 16 residues. Unmatched junction bases numbered 10, after V lost 3 bases and J lost 8 bases. CDR3 region: CSVERTSGGAGYEQFF. The CDR3 DNA reads as TGCAGCGTTGAGCGGACTAGCGGGGGAGCGGGGTATGAGCAGTTCTTC.